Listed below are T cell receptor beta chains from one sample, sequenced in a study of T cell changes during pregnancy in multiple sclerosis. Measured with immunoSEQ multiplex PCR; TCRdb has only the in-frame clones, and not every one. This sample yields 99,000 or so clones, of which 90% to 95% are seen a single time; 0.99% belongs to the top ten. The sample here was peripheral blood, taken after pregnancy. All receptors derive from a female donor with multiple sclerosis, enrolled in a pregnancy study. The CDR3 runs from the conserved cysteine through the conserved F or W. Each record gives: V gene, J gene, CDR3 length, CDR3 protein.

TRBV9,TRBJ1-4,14,CASSARGEDEKLFF
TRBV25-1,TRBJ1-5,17,CASKEHSNFYSNQPQHF
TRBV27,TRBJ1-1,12,CASSPRQGRAFF
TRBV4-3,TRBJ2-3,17,CASSQAPPGSGTDTQYF
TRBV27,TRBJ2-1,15,CASSLVGDRVNEQFF
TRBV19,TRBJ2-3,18,CASSPLWEGSRRTDTQYF
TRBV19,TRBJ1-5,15,CASSTVGTVNQPQHF
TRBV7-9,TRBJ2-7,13,CATSTGERGEQYF
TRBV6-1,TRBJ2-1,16,CASSGGQGVSGGEQFF
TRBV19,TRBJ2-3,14,CASSTRQGTDTQYF
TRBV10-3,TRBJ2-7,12,CAISDLQDEQYF
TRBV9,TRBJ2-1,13,CASTPGNDNEQFF
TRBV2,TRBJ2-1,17,CASSGLGSGRALNEQFF
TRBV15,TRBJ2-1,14,CATSRGGLLNEQFF
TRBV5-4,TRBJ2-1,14,CASSLGTAVNEQFF
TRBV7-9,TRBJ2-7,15,CASSPDRGPAYEQYF
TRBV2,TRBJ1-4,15,CASSPFGQGGEKLFF
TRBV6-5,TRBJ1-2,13,CASSLDRGTGYTF
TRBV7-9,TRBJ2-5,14,CASSLSYRGKTQYF
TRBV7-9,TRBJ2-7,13,CASSQAGAGEQYF
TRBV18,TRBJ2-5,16,CASSPLVSGPQETQYF
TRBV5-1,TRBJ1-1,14,CASSLESGGTEAFF
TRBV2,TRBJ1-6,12,CASRQGNSPLHF
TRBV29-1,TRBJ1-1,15,CSSQPWGDMNTEAFF
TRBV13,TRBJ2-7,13,CASGWTPGGEQYF
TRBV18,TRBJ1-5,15,CASSPAAGGGQPQHF
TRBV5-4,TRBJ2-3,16,CASSLAGRGSTDTQYF
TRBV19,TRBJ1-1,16,CASSIWAGMVNTEAFF
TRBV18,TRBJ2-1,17,CASSPPNGQRVRNEQFF
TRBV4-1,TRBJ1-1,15,CASSPPTGGNTEAFF
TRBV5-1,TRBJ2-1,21,CASSLVRGVGLAGSSYNEQFF
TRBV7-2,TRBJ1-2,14,CASSSVTGGEGYTF
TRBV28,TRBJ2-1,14,CASSSVAGRGEQFF
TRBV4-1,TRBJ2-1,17,CASSHEQGRLAYNEQFF
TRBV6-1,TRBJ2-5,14,CASTLDRGRKTQYF
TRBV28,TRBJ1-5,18,CASSVADRARDSNQPQHF
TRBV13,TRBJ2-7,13,CASSFRIEDEQYF
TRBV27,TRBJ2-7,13,CASSRGKGYEQYF
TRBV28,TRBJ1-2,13,CASSIKGGEGYTF
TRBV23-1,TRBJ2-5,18,CASSHSFGQGAGEETQYF